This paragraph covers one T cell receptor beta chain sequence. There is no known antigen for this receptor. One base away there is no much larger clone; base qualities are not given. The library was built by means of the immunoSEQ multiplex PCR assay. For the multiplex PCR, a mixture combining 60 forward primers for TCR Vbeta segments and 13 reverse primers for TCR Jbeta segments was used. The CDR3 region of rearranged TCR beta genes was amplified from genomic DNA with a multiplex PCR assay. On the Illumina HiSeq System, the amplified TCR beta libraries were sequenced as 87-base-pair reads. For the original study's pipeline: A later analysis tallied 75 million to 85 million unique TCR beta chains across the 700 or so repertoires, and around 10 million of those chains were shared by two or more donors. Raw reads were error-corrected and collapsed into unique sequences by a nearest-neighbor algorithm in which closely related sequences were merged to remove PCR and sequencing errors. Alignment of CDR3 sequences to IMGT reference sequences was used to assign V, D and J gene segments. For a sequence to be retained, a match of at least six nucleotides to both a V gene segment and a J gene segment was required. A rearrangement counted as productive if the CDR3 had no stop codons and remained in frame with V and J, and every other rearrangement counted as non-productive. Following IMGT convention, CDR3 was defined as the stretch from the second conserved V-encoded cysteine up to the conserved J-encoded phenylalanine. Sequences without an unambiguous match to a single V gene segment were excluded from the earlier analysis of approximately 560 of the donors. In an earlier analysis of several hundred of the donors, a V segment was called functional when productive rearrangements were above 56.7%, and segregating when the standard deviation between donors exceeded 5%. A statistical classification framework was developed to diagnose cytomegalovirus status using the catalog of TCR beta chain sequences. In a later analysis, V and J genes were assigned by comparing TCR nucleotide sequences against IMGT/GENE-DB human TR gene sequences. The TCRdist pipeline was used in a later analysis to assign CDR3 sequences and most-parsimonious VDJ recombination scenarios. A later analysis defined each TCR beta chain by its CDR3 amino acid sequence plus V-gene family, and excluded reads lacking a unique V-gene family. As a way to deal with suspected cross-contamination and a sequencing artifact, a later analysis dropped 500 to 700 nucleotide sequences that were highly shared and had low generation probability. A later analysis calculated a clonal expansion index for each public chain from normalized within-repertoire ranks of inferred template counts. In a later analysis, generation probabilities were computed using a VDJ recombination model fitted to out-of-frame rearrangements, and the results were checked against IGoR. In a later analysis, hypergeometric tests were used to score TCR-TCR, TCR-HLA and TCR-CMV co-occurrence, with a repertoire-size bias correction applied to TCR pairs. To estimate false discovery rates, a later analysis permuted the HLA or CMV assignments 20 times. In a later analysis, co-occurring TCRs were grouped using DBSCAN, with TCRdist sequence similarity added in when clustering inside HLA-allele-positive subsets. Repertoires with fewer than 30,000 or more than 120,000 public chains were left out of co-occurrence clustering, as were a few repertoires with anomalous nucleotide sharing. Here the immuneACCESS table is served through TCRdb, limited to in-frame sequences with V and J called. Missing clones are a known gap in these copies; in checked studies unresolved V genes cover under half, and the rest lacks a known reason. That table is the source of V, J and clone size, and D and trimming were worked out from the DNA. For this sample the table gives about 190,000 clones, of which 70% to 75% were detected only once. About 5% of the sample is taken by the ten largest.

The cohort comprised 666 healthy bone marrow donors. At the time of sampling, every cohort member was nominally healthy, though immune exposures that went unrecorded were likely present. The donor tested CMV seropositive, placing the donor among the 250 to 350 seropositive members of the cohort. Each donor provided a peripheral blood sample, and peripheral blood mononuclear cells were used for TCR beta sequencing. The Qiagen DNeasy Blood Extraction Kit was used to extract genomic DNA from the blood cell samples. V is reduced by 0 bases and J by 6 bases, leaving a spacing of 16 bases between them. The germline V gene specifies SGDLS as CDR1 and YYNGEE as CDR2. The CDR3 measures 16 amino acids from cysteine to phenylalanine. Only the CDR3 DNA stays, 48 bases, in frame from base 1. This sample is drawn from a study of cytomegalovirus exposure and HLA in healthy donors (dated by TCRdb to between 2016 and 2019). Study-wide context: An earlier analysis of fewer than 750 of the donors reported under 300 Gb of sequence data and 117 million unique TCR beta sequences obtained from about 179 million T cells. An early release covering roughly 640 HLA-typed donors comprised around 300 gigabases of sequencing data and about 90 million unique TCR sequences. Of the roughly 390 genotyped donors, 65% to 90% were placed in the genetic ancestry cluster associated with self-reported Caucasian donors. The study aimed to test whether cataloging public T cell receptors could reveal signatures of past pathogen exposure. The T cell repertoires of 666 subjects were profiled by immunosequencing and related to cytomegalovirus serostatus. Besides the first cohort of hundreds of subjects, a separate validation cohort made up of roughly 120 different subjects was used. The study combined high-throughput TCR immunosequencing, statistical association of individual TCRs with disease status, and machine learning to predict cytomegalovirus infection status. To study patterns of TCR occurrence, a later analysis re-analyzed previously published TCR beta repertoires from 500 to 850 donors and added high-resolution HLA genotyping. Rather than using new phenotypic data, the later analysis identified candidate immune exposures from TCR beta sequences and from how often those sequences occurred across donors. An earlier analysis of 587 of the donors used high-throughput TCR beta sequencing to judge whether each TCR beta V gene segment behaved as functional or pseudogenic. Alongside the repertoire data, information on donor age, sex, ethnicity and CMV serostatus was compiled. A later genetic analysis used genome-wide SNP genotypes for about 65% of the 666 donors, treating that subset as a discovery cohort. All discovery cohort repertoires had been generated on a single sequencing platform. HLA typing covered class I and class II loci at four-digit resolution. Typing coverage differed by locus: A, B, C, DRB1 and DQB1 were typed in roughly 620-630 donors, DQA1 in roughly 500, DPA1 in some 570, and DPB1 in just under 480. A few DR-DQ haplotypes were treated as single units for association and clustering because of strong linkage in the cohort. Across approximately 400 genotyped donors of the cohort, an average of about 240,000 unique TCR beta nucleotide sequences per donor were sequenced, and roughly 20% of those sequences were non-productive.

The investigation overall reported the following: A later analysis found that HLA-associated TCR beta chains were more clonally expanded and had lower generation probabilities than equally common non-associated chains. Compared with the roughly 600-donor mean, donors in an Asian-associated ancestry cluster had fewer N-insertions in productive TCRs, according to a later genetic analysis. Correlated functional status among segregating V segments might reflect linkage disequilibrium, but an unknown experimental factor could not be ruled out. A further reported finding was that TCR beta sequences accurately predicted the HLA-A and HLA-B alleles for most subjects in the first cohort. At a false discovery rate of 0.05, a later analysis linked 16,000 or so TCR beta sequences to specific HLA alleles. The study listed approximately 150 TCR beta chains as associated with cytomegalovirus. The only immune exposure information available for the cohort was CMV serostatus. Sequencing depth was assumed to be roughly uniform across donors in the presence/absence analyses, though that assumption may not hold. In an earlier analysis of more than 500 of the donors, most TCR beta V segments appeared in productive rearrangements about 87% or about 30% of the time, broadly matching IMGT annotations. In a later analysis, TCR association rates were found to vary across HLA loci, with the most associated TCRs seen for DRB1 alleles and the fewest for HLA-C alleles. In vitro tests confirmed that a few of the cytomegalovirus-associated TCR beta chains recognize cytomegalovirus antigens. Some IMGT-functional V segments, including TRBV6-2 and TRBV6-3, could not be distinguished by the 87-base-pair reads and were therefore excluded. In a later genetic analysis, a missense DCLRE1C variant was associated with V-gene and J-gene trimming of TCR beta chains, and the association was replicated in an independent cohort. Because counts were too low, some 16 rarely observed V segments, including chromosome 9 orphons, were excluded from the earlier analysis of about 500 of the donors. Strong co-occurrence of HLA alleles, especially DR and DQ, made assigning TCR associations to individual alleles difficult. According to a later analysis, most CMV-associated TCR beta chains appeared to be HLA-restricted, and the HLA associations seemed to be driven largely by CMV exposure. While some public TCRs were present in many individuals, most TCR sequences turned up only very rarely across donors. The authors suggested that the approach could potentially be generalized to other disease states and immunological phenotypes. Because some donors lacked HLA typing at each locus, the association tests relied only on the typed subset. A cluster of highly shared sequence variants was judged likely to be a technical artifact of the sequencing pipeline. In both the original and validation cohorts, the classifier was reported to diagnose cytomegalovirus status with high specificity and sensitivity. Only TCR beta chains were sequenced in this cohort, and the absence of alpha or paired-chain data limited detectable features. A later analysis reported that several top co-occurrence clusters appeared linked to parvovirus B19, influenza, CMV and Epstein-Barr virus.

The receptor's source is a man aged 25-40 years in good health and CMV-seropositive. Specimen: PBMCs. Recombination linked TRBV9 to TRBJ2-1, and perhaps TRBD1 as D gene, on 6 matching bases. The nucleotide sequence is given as TGTGCCAGCAGCGTAGTTGCACAGGGTGACGGCAATGAGCAGTTCTTC. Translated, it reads CASSVVAQGDGNEQFF.